Each of the 22 T cell receptor beta chains below was sequenced from the same sample in a study of cytomegalovirus exposure and HLA in healthy donors. The PCR ran on 60 Vbeta and 13 Jbeta primers. Generated by immunoSEQ multiplex PCR, the TCRdb table keeps only in-frame clones and is missing some. Of 55,000 to 80,000 clones listed, approximately 75% are singletons. Specimen: PBMCs. The source is a man in his forties or fifties in good health and CMV-seropositive.

This clone has just a few counts. This chain uses TRBV20-1 with TRBJ1-1; tentative D call: TRBD1 (6 bases). V lost 3 bases and J lost 5, with 7 bases in between. Per germline, CDR1 DFQATT and CDR2 SNEGSKA (reference sequence). The CDR3 has 11 amino acids. In nucleotides, the CDR3 is TGCAGTGCTAGGGGGGCTACTGAAGCTTTCTTT. Residues: CSARGATEAFF.

This rearrangement joins TRBV10-3 to TRBJ2-2; TRBD2 aligns across 13 bases. The germline V gene has CDR1 ENHRY and CDR2 SYGVKD. V gave up 5 bases and J gave up 7 bases; unmatched junction bases: 7. The CDR3 runs to 16 residues. The CDR3 coding sequence is TGTGCCATCAGTCCGGGACTAGCGGGATCGGTCGGGGAGCTGTTTTTT. Its translation: CAISPGLAGSVGELFF.

The gene calls are TRBV7-7 and TRBJ2-1, with 7 bases that match TRBD1. J lost 2 bases, V lost 0 bases, and 7 bases had no gene match. The CDR3 has 17 amino acids. Germline V CDR1 and CDR2: SSHAT, FNYEAQ (reference sequence). CDR3 loop: CASSLAQQGGPYNEQFF. As DNA, the CDR3 is TGTGCCAGCAGCTTAGCCCAGCAAGGGGGCCCCTACAATGAGCAGTTCTTC. The variable domain in full, with the rest retrieved from reference TRBV7-7 and TRBJ2-1, is GAGVSQSPRYKVTKRGQDVTLRCDPISSHATLYWYQQALGQGPEFLTYFNYEAQPDKSGLPSDRFSAERPEGSISTLTIQRTEQRDSAMYRCASSLAQQGGPYNEQFFGPGTRLTVL.

This chain links TRBV30 with TRBJ1-6; D is undetermined. The V end was cut by 7 bases, the J end by 3 bases, with 13 bases between. Germline CDR1 and CDR2: GTSNPN and SVGIG (reference sequence). This CDR3 contains 14 residues. As DNA, the CDR3 is TGTGCCTCTGTGCCCCACTACTATAATTCACCCCTCCACTTT. Residues: CASVPHYYNSPLHF.

This clone has just a few counts. The chain recombines TRBV30 with TRBJ2-1, with 8 positions matching TRBD2. Germline V gene sequence: CDR1 GTSNPN, CDR2 SVGIG (reference sequence). V shed 1 base, J shed 4 bases, and the junction held 3 bases outside the gene matches. The CDR3 covers 14 residues. DNA for the CDR3: TGTGCCTGGAGTGGGGAGCGGGGGTACAATGAGCAGTTCTTC. This codes for CAWSGERGYNEQFF.

The J gene is TRBJ2-1, the V gene TRBV5-1; 11 bases fit TRBD2. CDR1 is SGHRS and CDR2 is YFSETQ in the germline V gene. CDR3 length: 15 amino acids. J gave up 4 bases and V 4 bases, and 4 bases lay outside the gene matches. The CDR3 nucleotides read TGCGCCAGCAGCCGGACTAGCGGGCGATACAATGAGCAGTTCTTC. This gives the protein CASSRTSGRYNEQFF.

The chain is built from TRBV6-6 and TRBJ2-1; D is possibly TRBD1 (8 bases). CDR3 length: 14 amino acids. With 9 bases removed from V and 6 bases from J, the gap between germline ends came to 18 bases. Per the germline V gene, CDR1 is MNHNY and CDR2 is SVGAGI (reference sequence). The CDR3, as DNA: TGTGCCAGTTCGCGGGGGACAGGACCCAATGAGCAGTTCTTC. Amino acids: CASSRGTGPNEQFF.

The chain is built from TRBV11-3 and TRBJ2-3; 8 bases fit TRBD1. The CDR3 spans 13 residues. Germline V gene sequence: CDR1 SGHNT, CDR2 YENEEA. V lost 5 bases to trimming and J lost 5 bases; unmatched junction nucleotides: 3. CDR3 nucleotide sequence: TGTGCCAGCAGCCCCGGACAGGGAGATACGCAGTATTTT. This codes for CASSPGQGDTQYF.

This chain joins TRBV5-1 and TRBJ1-2; maybe TRBD1 (5 bases). CDR3 length equals 14 residues. CDR1 is SGHRS and CDR2 is YFSETQ in the germline V gene. Trimming took 0 bases from V and 3 from J, leaving 9 bases between them. DNA for the CDR3: TGCGCCAGCAGCTTGGAGACAGTCGACTATGGCTACACCTTC. Translation: CASSLETVDYGYTF.

This clone was seen only once. The chain combines TRBV5-3 with TRBJ2-2, with D perhaps matching TRBD2 (6 bases). TRBV5-3 belongs to the ORF category, with a function that is uncertain. CDR3 length: 15 amino acids. The V end was cut by 4 bases, the J end by 4 bases, with 14 bases between. The CDR3 is CARSLFGEVTGELFF. Written as DNA, the CDR3 is TGTGCCAGAAGCCTGTTCGGGGAGGTCACCGGGGAGCTGTTTTTT.

The CDR3 loop reads CASSRDNSGNTIYF. The CDR3 coding sequence is TGCGCCAGCAGCCGAGACAACTCTGGAAACACCATATATTTT. This chain links TRBV5-1 with TRBJ1-3; the D is unclear. This CDR3 has 14 amino acids. V was pared by 4 bases and J by 0 bases, with 8 bases between. Germline V lookup: CDR1 SGHRS, CDR2 YFSETQ.

This clone is a singleton in its sample. The genes are TRBV4-3 and TRBJ2-3, with a weak D call TRBD2 (5 bases). The CDR3 runs to 16 residues. Germline-derived CDR1 and CDR2 are LGHNA and YSLEER. The V end lost 0 bases, the J end lost 0 bases, and 10 bases lay between the germline ends. CDR3 in amino acids: CASSQDKTTSTDTQYF. The CDR3, as DNA: TGCGCCAGCAGCCAAGATAAGACTACCAGCACAGATACGCAGTATTTT.

This chain links TRBV7-9 with TRBJ1-3; D is undetermined. Per the germline V gene, CDR1 is SEHNR and CDR2 is FQNEAQ (reference sequence). Deletions cut 7 bases from V and 0 bases from J, with 16 bases between. The CDR3 covers 16 residues. The DNA for the CDR3 is TGTGCCAGCACGATGGTCAGGTCTATCTCTGGAAACACCATATATTTT. As protein: CASTMVRSISGNTIYF.

This rearrangement joins TRBV29-1 to TRBJ2-5, with D uncertain. The CDR3 is 13 amino acids. V lost 1 base and J lost 1, with 7 bases in between. The germline CDR1 and CDR2 sequences are SQVTM and ANQGSEA. In nucleotides, the CDR3 is TGCAGCGTTGAAGGGCTCAGCCAAGAGACCCAGTACTTC. Residues: CSVEGLSQETQYF. Supplemented by reference TRBV29-1 and TRBJ2-5, the full variable domain reads SAVISQKPSRDICQRGTSLTIQCQVDSQVTMMFWYRQQPGQSLTLIATANQGSEATYESGFVIDKFPISRPNLTFSTLTVSNMSPEDSSIYLCSVEGLSQETQYFGPGTRLLVL.

V is TRBV9 and J is TRBJ2-3; D is possibly TRBD2 (6 bases). The CDR3 loop spans 16 amino acids. The germline V and J ends were trimmed by 4 bases and 6 bases, with 21 bases remaining between them. The germline CDR1 and CDR2 sequences are SGDLS and YYNGEE. The CDR3 protein is CASSSLGGVSGDTQYF. CDR3 sequence (DNA): TGTGCCAGCAGCTCTTTGGGGGGAGTTTCGGGCGATACGCAGTATTTT.

In this sample, this clone turned up a few times. V usage is TRBV7-2 and J usage is TRBJ1-5; D not certain. Trimming took 2 bases from V and 4 from J, leaving 6 bases between them. Per the germline V gene, CDR1 is SGHTA and CDR2 is FQGNSA. The CDR3 totals 13 residues. CDR3 bases: TGTGCCAGCAGCTTAAGCCCAAATCAGCCCCAGCATTTT. Amino acids: CASSLSPNQPQHF. The full variable domain, rest sourced from reference TRBV7-2 and TRBJ1-5, is GAGVSQSPSNKVTEKGKDVELRCDPISGHTALYWYRQSLGQGLEFLIYFQGNSAPDKSGLPSDRFSAERTGGSVSTLTIQRTQQEDSAVYLCASSLSPNQPQHFGDGTRLSIL.

This clone has more than one count but fewer than ten. The chain has TRBV18 and TRBJ1-2, with a weak D call TRBD1 (6 bases). The CDR3 extends over 14 amino acids. Trimming shortened V by 5 bases and J by 4 bases, and 14 bases separated the two germline ends. Per germline, CDR1 KGHSH and CDR2 LQKENI. The CDR3 region is CASSNSDSSYGYTF. The DNA for the CDR3 is TGTGCCAGCTCAAATTCGGACAGCAGCTATGGCTACACCTTC.

This sequence joins TRBV19 and TRBJ2-1; 8 nucleotides match TRBD1. The CDR3 is made up of 15 amino acids. Trimming at V came to 3 bases and at J to 3 bases, leaving 4 bases not matched to a gene. CDR1 and CDR2 from the germline V gene are LNHDA and SQIVND (reference sequence). The CDR3 sequence: CASSIRTGFYNEQFF. CDR3 DNA: TGTGCCAGTAGTATCAGGACAGGGTTCTACAATGAGCAGTTCTTC.

The chain joins TRBV7-2 to TRBJ1-1; the match to TRBD1 covers 12 bases. The CDR3 runs 19 residues. Germline V gives CDR1 SGHTA, CDR2 FQGNSA. J gave up 4 bases and V 3 bases, and 15 bases lay outside the gene matches. The CDR3 DNA follows: TGTGCCAGCAGCTTCCAATTCCGGGACAGGGGGCGGGGGGGCACTGAAGCTTTCTTT. Protein sequence: CASSFQFRDRGRGGTEAFF.

The chain uses TRBV9 and TRBJ2-3, with 9 positions matching TRBD2. With 3 bases clipped from V and 2 bases from J, the junction kept 7 bases outside the gene matches. The CDR3 extends over 16 amino acids. Looked up from germline, CDR1 is SGDLS and CDR2 is YYNGEE. CDR3 residues: CASSGAGGDLTDTQYF. CDR3 coding DNA: TGTGCCAGCAGCGGTGCGGGGGGGGACCTCACAGATACGCAGTATTTT.

The rearrangement links TRBV11-2 to TRBJ2-3; TRBD2 agrees at 14 bases. CDR3 length: 17 residues. Germline CDR1 reads SGHAT; CDR2 reads FQNNGV. The J segment lost 8 bases and the V segment lost 5 bases, leaving 12 bases of the junction unmatched. Here the CDR3 reads CASSPRLAGGLPGTQYF. Written as DNA, the CDR3 is TGTGCCAGCAGCCCCCGACTAGCGGGAGGGCTCCCCGGTACGCAGTATTTT.

This clone has only one observation. This chain uses TRBV5-4 with TRBJ2-7; 7 bases are shared with TRBD2. CDR1 is SGHNT, CDR2 YYREEE, per germline (reference sequence). The CDR3 contains 17 residues. Trimming removed 4 bases from V and 1 base from J; junction bases left unmatched: 14. CDR3 amino acids: CASSPPPSRGVSYEQYF. The CDR3 bases are TGTGCCAGCAGCCCTCCCCCCAGTCGGGGGGTATCCTACGAGCAGTACTTC.